This T cell receptor beta chain originates from a study of blood T cell repertoires in COVID-19 (dated by TCRdb to about 2020). Looking at the study overall: Recovered participants in ImmuneRACE Cohort 3 were defined as having two consecutive negative NP/OP PCR tests, clearance from a healthcare professional, or resolution of symptoms. Samples covering the acute and convalescent phases of COVID-19 were provided by collaborators in the United States, Italy and Spain. The prospective study material was composed of cDNA or gDNA derived from T cells, B-cell-depleted T cells, or PBMCs. Subjects who had been exposed to COVID-19, were actively infected with it, or had recovered from it provided the deeply sampled blood TCRbeta repertoires that made up the dataset. A freely available public database, intended as a resource for researchers studying the immune response to SARS-CoV-2, is where the repertoires were released. The samples were drawn from the first 160 participants of the ongoing ImmuneRACE study and from roughly 1,300 subjects provided by 6 global collaborators. The sample metadata nearly always contained a de-identified subject ID, COVID-19 status, age in years and sex. HLA class I and class II types, where available, came from metadata supplied by the sample provider rather than from assay-based typing. What the study reported, not specific to this receptor: The amount of clinical and demographic metadata varied by source and participant and was provided uncurated.

From its cysteine to its phenylalanine, the CDR3 spans 14 amino acids. Solely the CDR3 DNA is kept, with 42 bases framed from the first base. CDR1 is given as MNHEY and CDR2 as SVGAGI, both from the germline V gene. V is clipped by 7 bases and J by 2 bases, and the sequence between their germline boundaries is 15 bases long. On this clone: Its antigen specificity is not known. It has no much larger one-base neighbor in the sample; base qualities were not kept.

Enrolling through a virtual design, the prospective study's participants ranged in age from roughly 18 to 100 years and lived across about two dozen United States geographic areas. In the prospective study, participants were assigned to cohorts based on the clinical history participants reported in a screening survey and a study questionnaire. Mobile phlebotomists in the prospective study collected whole blood, serum and a nasopharyngeal or oropharyngeal swab from every participant. Prospective study participants could optionally give additional blood draws and questionnaires over a roughly two-month period. Blood samples from the prospective study were shipped frozen or at room temperature prior to DNA extraction. TCRbeta CDR3 regions were amplified from genomic DNA using the immunoSEQ Assay, a bias-controlled multiplex PCR. The published analysis was carried out like this. The number of nucleated cells in each sample was estimated from the amplification of reference gene primers within the assay. To quantify the absolute abundance of each unique TCRbeta CDR3 rearrangement, sequence reads were collapsed and filtered. For each sample, productive Simpson clonality was calculated as the square root of Simpson's diversity index over productive rearrangements. Here the immuneACCESS table is served through TCRdb, limited to in-frame sequences with V and J called. Missing clones are a known gap in these copies; in checked studies unresolved V genes cover under half, and the rest lacks a known reason. From that table come the V and J calls and clone size; the DNA was used to work out D and trimming. A total of 200,000 to 250,000 clones appear in this sample, less than 90% of them only once. The top ten clones comprise approximately 3% of the sample.

The specimen sequenced was PBMCs or T cells enriched from blood (not recorded which). The clonotype comes from a woman aged 45-65 years in a cohort exposed to, infected with or recovered from COVID-19 (not recorded which). Here the chain combines TRBV6-5 and TRBJ2-7; the D gene identity is not certain. The DNA sequence follows: TGTGCCAGCAATTCAGGTTATTGGGCCTACGAGCAGTACTTC. It translates to CASNSGYWAYEQYF.